This T cell receptor beta chain was retrieved from a study of vaccination effects on CD4 cells after COVID-19. On the study more broadly: Participants were given two doses of BNT162b2 or mRNA-1273 vaccine.

About this clone itself: The antigen is undetermined.

Measured with immunoSEQ multiplex PCR; TCRdb has only the in-frame clones, and not every one. There are more than 35,000 clones in the sample; roughly 80% occur only once, and under 3% lies in the top ten. Study results and limitations: Of the vaccine-induced clones from healthy vaccinees, merely 1 of 255 recognized common cold coronaviruses as well.

Cultured cells yielded isolated CD4+ T cells after less than 11 days. The material was CD4+ T cells from PBMCs cultured without peptide, obtained before COVID-19 vaccination. This receptor was obtained from a human donor who received a COVID-19 vaccine.

DNA for the CDR3: TGTGCCAGCAGCAAAGGGAATGATTCACCCCTCCACTTT. Protein: CASSKGNDSPLHF. The chain carries TRBV21-1 and TRBJ1-6. TRBV21-1 is classified as a pseudogene. CDR3 length equals 13 residues.